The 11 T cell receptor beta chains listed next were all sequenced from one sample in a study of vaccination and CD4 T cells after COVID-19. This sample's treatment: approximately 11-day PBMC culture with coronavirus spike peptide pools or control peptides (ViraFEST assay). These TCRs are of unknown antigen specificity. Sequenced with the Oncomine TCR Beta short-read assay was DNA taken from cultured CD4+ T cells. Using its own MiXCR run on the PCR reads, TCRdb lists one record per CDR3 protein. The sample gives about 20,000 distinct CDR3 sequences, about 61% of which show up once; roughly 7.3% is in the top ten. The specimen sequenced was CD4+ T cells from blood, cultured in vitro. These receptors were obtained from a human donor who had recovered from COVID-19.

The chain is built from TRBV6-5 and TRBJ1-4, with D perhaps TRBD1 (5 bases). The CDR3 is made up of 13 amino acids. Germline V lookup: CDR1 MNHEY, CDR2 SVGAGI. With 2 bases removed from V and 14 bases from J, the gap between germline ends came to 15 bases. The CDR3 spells CASSYNPRGNLFF. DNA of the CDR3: TGTGCCAGCAGTTACAACCCCCGGGGGAACCTGTTTTTT.

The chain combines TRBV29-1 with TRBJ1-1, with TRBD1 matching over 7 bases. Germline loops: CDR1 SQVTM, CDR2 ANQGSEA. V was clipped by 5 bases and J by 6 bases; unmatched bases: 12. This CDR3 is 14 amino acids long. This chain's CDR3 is CSVRRLTGSAEAFF. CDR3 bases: TGCAGCGTTAGACGGCTGACAGGGTCTGCTGAAGCTTTCTTT.

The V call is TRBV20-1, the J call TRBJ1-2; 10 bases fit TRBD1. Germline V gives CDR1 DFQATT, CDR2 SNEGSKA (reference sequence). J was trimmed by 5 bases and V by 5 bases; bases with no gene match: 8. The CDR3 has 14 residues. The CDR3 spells CSAWDRGADYGYTF. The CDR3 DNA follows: TGCAGTGCTTGGGACAGGGGAGCCGATTATGGCTACACCTTC.

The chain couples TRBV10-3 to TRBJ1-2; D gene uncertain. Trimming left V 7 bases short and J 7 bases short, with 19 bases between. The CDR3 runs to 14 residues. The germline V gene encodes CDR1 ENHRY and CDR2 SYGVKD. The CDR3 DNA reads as TGTGCCATCACGCCCATAGCCGGGGAGCTTGGCTACACCTTC. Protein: CAITPIAGELGYTF.

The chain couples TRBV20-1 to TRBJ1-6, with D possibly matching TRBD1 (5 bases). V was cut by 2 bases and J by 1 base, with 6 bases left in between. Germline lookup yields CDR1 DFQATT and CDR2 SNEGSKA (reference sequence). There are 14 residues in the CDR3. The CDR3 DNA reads TGCAGTGCTAGATCAGGGTCCTATAATTCACCCCTCCACTTT. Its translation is CSARSGSYNSPLHF.

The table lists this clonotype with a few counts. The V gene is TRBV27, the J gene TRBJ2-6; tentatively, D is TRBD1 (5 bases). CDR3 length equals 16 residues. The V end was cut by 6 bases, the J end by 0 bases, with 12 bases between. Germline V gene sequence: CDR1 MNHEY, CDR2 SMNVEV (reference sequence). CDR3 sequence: CASRGQGLSGANVLTF. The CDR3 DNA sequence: TGTGCCAGCAGAGGGCAGGGCCTCTCTGGGGCCAACGTCCTGACTTTC.

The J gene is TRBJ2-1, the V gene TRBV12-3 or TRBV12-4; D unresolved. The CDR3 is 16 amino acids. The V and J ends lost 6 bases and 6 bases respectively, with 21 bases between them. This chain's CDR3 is CASSPNWAGVGNEQFF. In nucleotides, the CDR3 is TGTGCCAGCAGCCCCAACTGGGCAGGAGTGGGCAATGAGCAGTTCTTC.

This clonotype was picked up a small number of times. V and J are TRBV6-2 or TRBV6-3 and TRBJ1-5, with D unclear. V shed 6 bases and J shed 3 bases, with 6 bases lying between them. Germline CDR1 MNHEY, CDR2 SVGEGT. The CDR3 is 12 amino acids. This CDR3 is CASSEINQPQHF. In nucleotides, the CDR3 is TGTGCCAGCAGCGAGATCAATCAGCCCCAGCATTTT.

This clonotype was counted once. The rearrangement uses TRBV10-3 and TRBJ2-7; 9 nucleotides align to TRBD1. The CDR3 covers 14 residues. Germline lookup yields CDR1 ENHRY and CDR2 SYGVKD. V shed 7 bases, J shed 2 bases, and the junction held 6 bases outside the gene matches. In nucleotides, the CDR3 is TGTGCCATCACCCCGGGACAGGGCACCTACGAGCAGTACTTC. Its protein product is CAITPGQGTYEQYF.

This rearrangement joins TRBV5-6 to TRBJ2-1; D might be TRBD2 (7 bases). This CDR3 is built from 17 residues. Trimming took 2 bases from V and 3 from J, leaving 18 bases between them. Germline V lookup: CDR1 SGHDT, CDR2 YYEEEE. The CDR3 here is CASSFLFEGGSYNEQFF. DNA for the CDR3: TGTGCCAGCAGCTTTCTATTTGAGGGGGGGAGCTACAATGAGCAGTTCTTC.

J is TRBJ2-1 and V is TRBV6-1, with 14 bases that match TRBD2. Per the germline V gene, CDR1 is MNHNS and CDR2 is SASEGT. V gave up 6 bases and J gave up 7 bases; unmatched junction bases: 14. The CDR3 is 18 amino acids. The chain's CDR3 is CASRDSSGLAGVINEQFF. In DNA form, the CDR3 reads TGTGCCAGCAGAGACAGCTCGGGACTAGCGGGAGTCATAAATGAGCAGTTCTTC.